The clone carrying this T cell receptor (beta chain) has a handful of counts. Its antigen is unknown. This sample is part of a study of T-cell reconstitution after alpha-beta-depleted transplantation in children. V lost 0 bases, J lost 7 bases, and 17 bases stayed unmatched. There are 20 residues in the CDR3. The germline CDR1 and CDR2 sequences are MNHEY and SVGEGT. TCRbeta library preparation incorporated unique molecular identifiers. TCRdb reanalysed the PCR reads using MiXCR and keeps one entry per CDR3 protein. The sample lists about 27,000 distinct CDR3 sequences, roughly a sixth occurring once. Study-level points and caveats: Newly generated T cells supplied most T-cell counts and diversity one year post-transplant. Reportedly, only several hundred clones from non-depleted graft cells drove alpha-beta T-cell counts at about two months.

This material consisted of PBMCs, mostly from graft donor cells, taken 60 days after TCRalphabeta/CD19-depleted stem cell transplant. The rearrangement uses TRBV6-2 or TRBV6-3 and TRBJ1-6; TRBD1 agrees at 8 bases. The receptor comes from a male patient aged 2 to 10 who had a stem cell transplant for acute lymphoblastic leukemia, so the T cells may come from the graft donor. The CDR3 sequence: CASSYSKAGQAPGGNSPLHF. As DNA, the CDR3 is TGTGCCAGCAGTTACTCAAAGGCGGGACAGGCTCCCGGCGGCAATTCACCCCTCCACTTT.